A selection of T cell receptor beta chains follows, all from one sample in a study of control samples from healthy donors and cancer patients. Clones were read by immunoSEQ multiplex PCR, and TCRdb kept only the in-frame ones, dropping some. The sample includes 150,000 to 200,000 clones, approximately 92% of them seen just once. Specimen: blood. All receptors come from a woman between 35 and 50 years old in good health. Both conserved end residues are part of each CDR3. D genes are given only for firm matches. Rows give clone size only sometimes, using once, few, many, or a class for an expanded clone.

v_gene	len	abundance	d_gene	j_gene	CDR3nt	CDR3aa
TRBV10-3	13	.	.	TRBJ1-3	TGTGCCATCGGGGGGACTGCTGGAAACACCATATATTTT	CAIGGTAGNTIYF
TRBV11-1	16	.	TRBD1	TRBJ2-2	TGTGCCAGCAGCCTGGATACAGGGGGCGGGACCGGGGAGCTGTTTTTT	CASSLDTGGGTGELFF
TRBV25-1	13	.	.	TRBJ1-6	TGTGCCAGCAGTGTGGGGGTGGACTCACCCCTCCACTTT	CASSVGVDSPLHF
TRBV24-1	13	.	.	TRBJ2-5	TGTGCCACCAGTGATGGGGCTCTGGAGACCCAGTACTTC	CATSDGALETQYF
TRBV5-1	16	.	.	TRBJ2-3	TGCGCCAGCAGCTTGGACGTCCAGGACAGCCCAGATACGCAGTATTTT	CASSLDVQDSPDTQYF
TRBV4-1	15	.	.	TRBJ2-3	TGCGCCAGCAGCCAAGAGATTGGGGGCACAGATACGCAGTATTTT	CASSQEIGGTDTQYF
TRBV5-1	14	.	TRBD1	TRBJ1-1	TGCGCCAGCAGCACCGGACAGGGCCCGACTGAAGCTTTCTTT	CASSTGQGPTEAFF
TRBV27	23	.	.	TRBJ1-4	TGTGCCAGCAGTTTAGATTGCGTTGAAAACGGGACAAGCAATAAGGCAACTAATGAAAAACTGTTTTTT	CASSLDCVENGTSNKATNEKLFF
TRBV4-1	15	.	TRBD1	TRBJ1-6	TGCGCCAGCAGCCAAGGGGACAGGGTCGATTCACCCCTCCACTTT	CASSQGDRVDSPLHF
TRBV2	16	.	TRBD2	TRBJ2-5	TGTGCCAGCAGTGGGGAGCGGGGGGCCCTCGGGGAGACCCAGTACTTC	CASSGERGALGETQYF
TRBV27	14	.	TRBD1	TRBJ2-7	TGTGCCAGCAGCCCTCGGACAGGGCATAACGAGCAGTACTTC	CASSPRTGHNEQYF
TRBV5-1	19	.	TRBD1	TRBJ1-3	TGCGCCAGCAGCTTGCAACTAACAACACAGGGGGCAAGAGGAAACACCATATATTTT	CASSLQLTTQGARGNTIYF
TRBV11-2	17	.	TRBD2	TRBJ2-3	TGTGCCAGCAGCCGGAACTTAGCGGGGGCGGGGTCAGATACGCAGTATTTT	CASSRNLAGAGSDTQYF
TRBV4-1	17	.	.	TRBJ1-3	TGCGCCAGCAGCCAACCCCTCGAAGGTAGAGGGGGAAACACCATATATTTT	CASSQPLEGRGGNTIYF
TRBV10-2	13	few	.	TRBJ2-7	TGCGCCAGCAGTGACGGACTACGATACGAGCAGTACTTC	CASSDGLRYEQYF
TRBV6-5	16	.	.	TRBJ2-7	TGTGCCAGCAGTTCCATCGGACAGGCGGACTATGACGAGCAGTACTTC	CASSSIGQADYDEQYF
TRBV4-1	13	.	.	TRBJ2-1	TGCGCCAGCAGCCACGTGGCTTCCAATGAGCAGTTCTTC	CASSHVASNEQFF
TRBV5-6	13	.	.	TRBJ2-7	TGTGCCAGCAGCTTGGGTGCGGGGTACGAGCAGTACTTC	CASSLGAGYEQYF
TRBV12-3/TRBV12-4	11	.	.	TRBJ1-1	TGTGCCAGCAGTCCCTCGAGTGAAGCTTTCTTT	CASSPSSEAFF
TRBV2	11	.	.	TRBJ1-2	TGTGCCAGCAGGGTGACAATCGGCTACACCTTC	CASRVTIGYTF
TRBV10-3	15	few	.	TRBJ1-6	TGTGCCATCAGTGAGGACAGCAATTTTAATTCACCCCTCCACTTT	CAISEDSNFNSPLHF
TRBV6-5	13	.	.	TRBJ2-5	TGTGCCAGCAGTCGGACAGTCCAAGAGACCCAGTACTTC	CASSRTVQETQYF
TRBV19	14	.	.	TRBJ1-2	TGTGCCAGTAGTATAGATTGGGAAGGGGACGGCTACACCTTC	CASSIDWEGDGYTF
TRBV5-1	13	.	.	TRBJ1-1	TGCGCCAGCAGCTCAGCTGGGGGGACTGAAGCTTTCTTT	CASSSAGGTEAFF
TRBV7-2	14	.	.	TRBJ1-5	TGTGCCAGCAGCTTAGATGTAAACAATCAGCCCCAGCATTTT	CASSLDVNNQPQHF
TRBV5-1	13	.	TRBD1	TRBJ2-3	TGCGCCAGCAGGGACAGGGGCACAGATACGCAGTATTTT	CASRDRGTDTQYF
TRBV4-1	16	.	.	TRBJ1-4	TGCGCCAGCAGCCAAGGAGTGGGACAAGACCATGAAAAACTGTTTTTT	CASSQGVGQDHEKLFF
TRBV18	14	.	.	TRBJ2-5	TGTGCCAGCTCACCGGGGGCGGAGCAAGAGACCCAGTACTTC	CASSPGAEQETQYF
TRBV6-1	16	.	.	TRBJ2-5	TGTGCCAGCAGTGAATGGGCGGGGGCTGATCAAGAGACCCAGTACTTC	CASSEWAGADQETQYF
TRBV7-7	17	once	TRBD2	TRBJ2-5	TGTGCCAGCAGCTTAGGGCGGGAGGCAGCCTTCCAAGAGACCCAGTACTTC	CASSLGREAAFQETQYF
TRBV19	15	.	.	TRBJ2-1	TGTGCCAGTAGTTTTCTGGCAGGGAAGTCCGGTGAGCAGTTCTTC	CASSFLAGKSGEQFF